The present TCR beta chain was sequenced within a study of blood T cell repertoires in COVID-19. Study-level background: Acute and convalescent COVID-19 samples came from the United States, Italy and Spain. In each case, the material was cDNA or gDNA derived from T cells, B-cell-depleted T cells, or PBMCs.

Study processing details: Estimation of nucleated cell counts relied on the amplification of reference gene primers. Sequencing was performed with immunoSEQ multiplex PCR; in TCRdb, only in-frame clones are kept and a portion is missing. V and J calls and clone size are given by that table; D and trimming were obtained from the DNA. Of 15,000 to 20,000 clones listed, roughly 84% are singletons. The sequence was obtained from a human donor in a cohort sampled during active COVID-19. The specimen was peripheral blood.

This chain's CDR3 is CASSQDLSPGAGGNEQFF. The CDR3 nucleotides read TGTGCCAGCAGCCAAGATCTATCACCGGGGGCGGGAGGAAATGAGCAGTTCTTC. The rearrangement links TRBV3-1 (or the pseudogene TRBV3-2) to TRBJ2-1; 8 bases align to TRBD2. CDR1 LGHDT and CDR2 YNNKEL come from the germline V gene (reference sequence). V was clipped by 0 bases and J by 7 bases; unmatched bases: 14. The CDR3 length is 18 residues.